What follows are 17 T cell receptor beta chains derived from one specimen sequenced in a study of blood T cell repertoires in COVID-19. TCRdb keeps only in-frame clones here, not all; method: immunoSEQ multiplex PCR. The profile covers some 350,000 clones, with 90% to 95% appearing a single time and more than 3% taken by the ten largest. Specimen: peripheral blood. These receptor sequences come from a woman aged 18-29 years who had recovered from COVID-19.

The rearrangement joins TRBV7-9 to TRBJ1-5, with TRBD1 matching over 10 bases. From germline, CDR1 is SEHNR and CDR2 FQNEAQ (reference sequence). The CDR3 spans 17 residues. The V segment lost 5 bases and the J segment 2 bases; nucleotides outside the gene matches: 9. Here the CDR3 reads CASSLTGGANGNQPQHF. The CDR3 DNA is TGTGCCAGCAGCCTGACAGGGGGCGCGAACGGCAATCAGCCCCAGCATTTT.

This chain joins TRBV3-1 (or the pseudogene TRBV3-2) and TRBJ2-1, with 12 nucleotides matching TRBD2. This CDR3 is built from 16 residues. Germline loops: CDR1 LGHDT, CDR2 YNNKEL (reference sequence). The V gene end was trimmed by 3 bases and the J gene end by 2 bases; junction bases not matched to a gene: 2. DNA for the CDR3: TGTGCCAGCAGCCAGCTAGCGGGAGGGACCTACAATGAGCAGTTCTTC. Encoded protein: CASSQLAGGTYNEQFF.

The V and J genes are TRBV5-1 and TRBJ2-7, with 7 bases aligning to TRBD2. Germline V lookup: CDR1 SGHRS, CDR2 YFSETQ. The V segment lost 0 bases and the J segment 4 bases; nucleotides outside the gene matches: 1. The CDR3 contains 13 residues. The CDR3 spells CASSLGEGYEQYV. CDR3 coding DNA: TGCGCCAGCAGCTTGGGGGAGGGGTACGAGCAGTACGTC.

As regards this clone: At the DNA level, this CDR3 is encoded by other sequences in the same sample as well. The rearrangement links TRBV27 to TRBJ2-1; TRBD2 matches at 7 bases. Germline assignment: CDR1 MNHEY and CDR2 SMNVEV (reference sequence). CDR3 length equals 15 residues. After removal of 5 bases from V and 0 bases from J, the junction contained 4 bases not matched to a gene. The CDR3 nucleotides read TGTGCCAGCAGTCCGCGGGGGAGCTCCTACAATGAGCAGTTCTTC. This translates into CASSPRGSSYNEQFF.

The chain uses TRBV2 and TRBJ2-1; TRBD2 aligns across 7 bases. The V gene's germline CDR1 is SNHLY and CDR2 FYNNEI. The CDR3 has 14 amino acids. V gave up 6 bases and J gave up 8 bases; unmatched junction bases: 10. DNA of the CDR3: TGTGCCAGCAGGTGGGGCGGGAGACGGGATGAGCAGTTCTTC. This encodes CASRWGGRRDEQFF.

The chain links TRBV29-1 to TRBJ1-3, with unresolved D. CDR1 is SQVTM, CDR2 ANQGSEA, per germline. This CDR3 has 13 residues. V lost 4 bases, J lost 2 bases, and 9 bases lay in between. CDR3 in DNA: TGCAGCGTTGGATCAGGCGCTGGAAACACCATATATTTT. This encodes CSVGSGAGNTIYF.

The V gene is TRBV4-1, the J gene TRBJ2-1; D is perhaps TRBD2 (5 bases). The CDR3 contains 14 residues. V was pared by 1 base and J by 5 bases, with 9 bases between. Germline loops: CDR1 MGHRA, CDR2 YSYEKL. CDR3 coding DNA: TGCGCCAGCAGCCAAGGATTGCGGGACAATGAGCAGTTCTTC. This gives the protein CASSQGLRDNEQFF.

The chain links TRBV7-2 to TRBJ2-1; D might be TRBD2 (6 bases). Germline V gene sequence: CDR1 SGHTA, CDR2 FQGNSA. Trimming took 0 bases from V and 8 from J, leaving 17 bases between them. The CDR3 consists of 16 residues. The CDR3 DNA sequence: TGTGCCAGCAGCTTAGCGCCGACATCTTCGGGGGATGAGCAGTTCTTC. Translated: CASSLAPTSSGDEQFF.

The chain couples TRBV13 to TRBJ2-1; no reliable D call. The germline V gene has CDR1 PRHDT and CDR2 FYEKMQ (reference sequence). CDR3 length equals 13 residues. Trimming pared 0 bases from V and 2 bases from J, leaving 2 bases between. DNA for the CDR3: TGTGCCAGCAGCTTAGGCGCCTACAATGAGCAGTTCTTC. This sequence encodes CASSLGAYNEQFF.

V gene TRBV19 combines with J gene TRBJ2-3, with D perhaps matching TRBD1 (5 bases). Germline V gene lookup returns CDR1 LNHDA and CDR2 SQIVND (reference sequence). V lost 6 bases and J lost 2, with 15 bases in between. This CDR3 is 15 amino acids long. CDR3 bases: TGTGCCAGTAGGACGACAGCCGACTTCACAGATACGCAGTATTTT. Its protein is CASRTTADFTDTQYF.

The chain is built from TRBV5-1 and TRBJ2-3, with D possibly matching TRBD2 (7 bases). This CDR3 contains 16 residues. The germline V gene encodes CDR1 SGHRS and CDR2 YFSETQ. V lost 4 bases, J lost 3 bases, and 18 bases lay in between. CDR3 region: CASSRGGGRATDTQYF. The CDR3 DNA sequence: TGCGCCAGCAGCCGGGGAGGGGGGCGAGCTACAGATACGCAGTATTTT.

The rearrangement links TRBV19 to TRBJ2-1; 11 bases are a match to TRBD2. CDR1 LNHDA and CDR2 SQIVND come from the germline V gene (reference sequence). The V and J ends lost 5 bases and 3 bases, in that order; junction bases with no gene match: 6. This CDR3 comprises 16 residues. Written as DNA, the CDR3 is TGTGCCAGTAGTCAAGGGGGACTAGCGGACTACAATGAGCAGTTCTTC. This codes for CASSQGGLADYNEQFF.

The V call is TRBV6-2 or TRBV6-3, the J call TRBJ2-2; 7 bases map to TRBD2. Germline V gives CDR1 MNHEY, CDR2 SVGEGT. The CDR3 consists of 17 residues. The J segment lost 5 bases and the V segment lost 5 bases, leaving 14 bases of the junction unmatched. As DNA, the CDR3 is TGTGCCAGCAGTGCACGAGGGGATAGGCGGGGGACCGGGGAGCTGTTTTTT. It translates to CASSARGDRRGTGELFF.

This clone appeared a single time. The chain joins TRBV5-6 to TRBJ1-1, with a tentative D call TRBD1 (5 bases). The length of the CDR3 is 16 residues. The germline V and J ends were trimmed by 4 bases and 0 bases, with 16 bases remaining between them. Germline V gene data show CDR1 as SGHDT and CDR2 as YYEEEE. The CDR3 is CASSLDRFRMNTEAFF. The CDR3 bases are TGTGCCAGCAGCCTCGACAGATTTAGGATGAACACTGAAGCTTTCTTT.

The V gene is TRBV27, the J gene TRBJ2-3, with 11 bases lining up with TRBD2. The V segment lost 2 bases and the J segment 2 bases; nucleotides outside the gene matches: 3. CDR3 length: 16 amino acids. Germline CDR1 reads MNHEY; CDR2 reads SMNVEV (reference sequence). The CDR3 spells CASSLLTSGATDTQYF. The CDR3 DNA reads as TGTGCCAGCAGTTTACTGACTAGCGGGGCCACAGATACGCAGTATTTT.

The chain uses TRBV30 and TRBJ2-4, with D uncertain. V was cut by 0 bases and J by 2 bases, with 8 bases left in between. The CDR3 totals 14 residues. Germline loops: CDR1 GTSNPN, CDR2 SVGIG (reference sequence). The CDR3 region is CAWSVPGSKNIQYF. CDR3 coding DNA: TGTGCCTGGAGTGTCCCAGGCTCCAAAAACATTCAGTACTTC. The variable domain in full, with the rest retrieved from reference TRBV30 and TRBJ2-4, is SQTIHQWPATLVQPVGSPLSLECTVEGTSNPNLYWYRQAAGRGLQLLFYSVGIGQISSEVPQNLSASRPQDRQFILSSKKLLLSDSGFYLCAWSVPGSKNIQYFGAGTRLSVL.

V usage is TRBV5-6 and J usage is TRBJ2-5; TRBD2 agrees at 11 bases. Looked up from germline, CDR1 is SGHDT and CDR2 is YYEEEE. V lost 1 base and J lost 5; bases outside the gene matches: 7. The length of the CDR3 is 16 residues. For the CDR3, the DNA is TGTGCCAGCAGCTTGCCCTTAGCGGGAGGGGTGGAGACCCAGTACTTC. Translated: CASSLPLAGGVETQYF.